Listed below are T cell receptor beta chains from one sample, sequenced in a study of blood T cell repertoires in COVID-19. Profiling relied on immunoSEQ multiplex PCR, and the TCRdb table lists in-frame clones only, not all of them. Among about 84,000 clones listed, approximately 86% were seen once. The sequencing sample was made of peripheral blood. The receptor source for this set is a man older than 75 with active or convalescent COVID-19. Each CDR3 is given with its conserved first and last residue. The order of the fields is clone size, J gene, D gene, V gene, CDR3 DNA, CDR3 protein. The D gene is left open where the match is weak. Not all rows give a size; the values are once, few, many and, for expanded clones, a class.

size: .
J: TRBJ2-1
D: .
V: TRBV3-1/TRBV3-2
DNA: TGTGCCAGCAGCCAAGGGGGGCATGTGCAGTTCTTC
CDR3: CASSQGGHVQFF

size: few
J: TRBJ2-1
D: TRBD2
V: TRBV7-2
DNA: TGTGCCAGCACCCAGCGGGACCCCACCCGTGAGCAGTTCTTC
CDR3: CASTQRDPTREQFF

size: .
J: TRBJ2-1
D: TRBD1
V: TRBV7-9
DNA: TGTGCCAGCAGCTTACAGGGGGCGAATGAGCAGTTCTTC
CDR3: CASSLQGANEQFF

size: .
J: TRBJ2-3
D: TRBD2
V: TRBV18
DNA: TGTGCCAGCTCACCCATCGGGGGGACAGATACGCAGTATTTT
CDR3: CASSPIGGTDTQYF

size: .
J: TRBJ2-7
D: TRBD1
V: TRBV29-1
DNA: TGCAGCGTTGAAGAGGGGACAGGGGCCTACGAGCAGTACTTC
CDR3: CSVEEGTGAYEQYF

size: .
J: TRBJ2-7
D: TRBD2
V: TRBV3-1/TRBV3-2
DNA: TGTGCCAGCAGCACAGCGGGAGGGGCCTACGAGCAGTACTTC
CDR3: CASSTAGGAYEQYF

size: .
J: TRBJ1-1
D: TRBD1
V: TRBV11-2
DNA: TGTGCCAGCAGCTTAGTAGACAGGGGAACTGAAGCTTTCTTT
CDR3: CASSLVDRGTEAFF

size: .
J: TRBJ2-3
D: .
V: TRBV5-5
DNA: TGTGCCAGCAGCTTGGGGCAGGGAGGAACAGATACGCAGTATTTT
CDR3: CASSLGQGGTDTQYF

size: .
J: TRBJ1-6
D: TRBD1
V: TRBV10-3
DNA: TGTGCCATCAGTGATGTTGAGGGGGCTACCAATTCACCCCTCCACTTT
CDR3: CAISDVEGATNSPLHF

size: .
J: TRBJ2-3
D: .
V: TRBV7-9
DNA: TGTGCCAGCAGCTTGGTGGGCGGGAACACAGATACGCAGTATTTT
CDR3: CASSLVGGNTDTQYF

size: .
J: TRBJ2-1
D: .
V: TRBV18
DNA: TGTGCCAGCTCATCGTCCGCTAGCGCTTACAATGAGCAGTTCTTC
CDR3: CASSSSASAYNEQFF

size: once
J: TRBJ1-2
D: TRBD1
V: TRBV12-3/TRBV12-4
DNA: TGTGCCAGCAGTTTACTGCCAGGGGGTGGCTACACCTTC
CDR3: CASSLLPGGGYTF

size: .
J: TRBJ2-1
D: TRBD2
V: TRBV4-3
DNA: TGCGCCAGCAGCCAAGATCAGGGGATAGCGGGAACCTCCTACAATGAGCAGTTCTTC
CDR3: CASSQDQGIAGTSYNEQFF

size: .
J: TRBJ1-3
D: .
V: TRBV14
DNA: TGTGCCAGCAGCCAAGACCTGCCAGGGGCTGGAAACACCATATATTTT
CDR3: CASSQDLPGAGNTIYF

size: .
J: TRBJ2-2
D: TRBD1
V: TRBV28
DNA: TGTGCCAGCAAATTACAGGGGACGAACACCGGGGAGCTGTTTTTT
CDR3: CASKLQGTNTGELFF

size: .
J: TRBJ2-5
D: .
V: TRBV5-1
DNA: TGCGCCAGCAGCCGCGGAGGTGATCAAGAGACCCAGTACTTC
CDR3: CASSRGGDQETQYF

size: .
J: TRBJ2-1
D: .
V: TRBV7-2
DNA: TGTGCCAGCAGCTTGGACAGTAGCGGGCCCCGGCCCTACAATGAGCAGTTCTTC
CDR3: CASSLDSSGPRPYNEQFF

size: .
J: TRBJ2-1
D: TRBD2
V: TRBV7-9
DNA: TGTGCCAGCAGCTCACCTGTCGGGAGGTACAATGAGCAGTTCTTC
CDR3: CASSSPVGRYNEQFF

size: .
J: TRBJ2-7
D: TRBD2
V: TRBV4-3
DNA: TGCGCCAGCAGCCAAGGACTAGCGGGGTACGAGCAGTACTTC
CDR3: CASSQGLAGYEQYF

size: .
J: TRBJ1-2
D: TRBD1
V: TRBV29-1
DNA: TGCAGCGTTGCCCGGGACAGTCTCTATGGCTACACCTTC
CDR3: CSVARDSLYGYTF